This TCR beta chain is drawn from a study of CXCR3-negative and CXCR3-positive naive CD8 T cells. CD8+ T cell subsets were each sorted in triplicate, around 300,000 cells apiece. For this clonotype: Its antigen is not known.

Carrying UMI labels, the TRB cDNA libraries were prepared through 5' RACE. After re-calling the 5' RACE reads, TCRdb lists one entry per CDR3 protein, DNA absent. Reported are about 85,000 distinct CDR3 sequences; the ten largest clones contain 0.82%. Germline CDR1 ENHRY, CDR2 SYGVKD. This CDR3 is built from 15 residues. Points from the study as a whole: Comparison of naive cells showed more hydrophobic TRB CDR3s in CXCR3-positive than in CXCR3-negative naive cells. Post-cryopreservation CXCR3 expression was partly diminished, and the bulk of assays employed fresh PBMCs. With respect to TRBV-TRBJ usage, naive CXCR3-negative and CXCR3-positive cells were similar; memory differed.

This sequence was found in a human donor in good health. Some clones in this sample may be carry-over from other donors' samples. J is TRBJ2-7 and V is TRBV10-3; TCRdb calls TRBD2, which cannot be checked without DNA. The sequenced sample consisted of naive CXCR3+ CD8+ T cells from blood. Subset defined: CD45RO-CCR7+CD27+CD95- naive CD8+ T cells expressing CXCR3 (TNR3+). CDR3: CAIGVLAGDPYEQYF.